The entry that follows covers one T cell receptor (beta chain) sequence. This clone was observed once. Which antigen it targets is not known. Per-nucleotide qualities are absent, and no much larger clonotype sits a single base away. The cohort comprised around 690 healthy bone marrow donors. All cohort members were sampled while nominally healthy, although unrecorded immune exposures were likely present. The donor tested CMV seropositive and was one of the 289 seropositive cohort members. Every donor gave a peripheral blood sample, and the peripheral blood mononuclear cells from that sample were used for TCR beta sequencing. The Qiagen DNeasy Blood Extraction Kit was used to extract genomic DNA from the blood cell samples. This entry comes from a study of cytomegalovirus exposure and HLA in healthy donors (dated by TCRdb to the late 2010s). With respect to the entire study: In an earlier analysis of 550 to 750 of the donors, around 290 Gb of sequence data and some 100 million unique TCR beta sequences from 180 million or so T cells were reported. An early release covering just under 650 HLA-typed donors comprised around 300 gigabases of sequencing data and tens of millions of unique TCR sequences. The genetic ancestry cluster associated with self-reported Caucasian donors included roughly four fifths of the 300 to 450 genotyped donors. The study aimed to test whether signatures of past pathogen exposure could be identified by cataloging public T cell receptors. Using immunosequencing, the study profiled T cell repertoires from around 680 subjects and related those repertoires to cytomegalovirus serostatus. A separate validation cohort of about 110 different subjects was used in addition to the 666-subject first cohort. High-throughput TCR immunosequencing, statistical association of individual TCRs with disease status, and machine learning were combined to predict cytomegalovirus infection status. In a later analysis, previously published TCR beta repertoires from 670 or so donors were re-analyzed and high-resolution HLA genotyping was added so that TCR occurrence patterns could be studied. In the later analysis, no new phenotypic data were used to find candidate immune exposures; instead, reliance was placed on TCR beta sequences and their occurrence across donors. To decide whether each TCR beta V gene segment behaved as functional or pseudogenic, an earlier analysis of some 600 of the donors relied on high-throughput TCR beta sequencing. Alongside the repertoire data, information on donor age, sex, ethnicity and CMV serostatus was compiled. A later genetic analysis used genome-wide SNP genotypes for about 60% of the roughly 700 donors, treating that subset as a discovery cohort. Every discovery cohort repertoire had been produced on one sequencing platform. HLA typing included class I and class II loci at four-digit resolution. The number of donors typed differed by locus, with roughly 620-630 for A, B, C, DRB1 and DQB1, roughly 520 for DQA1, nearly 610 for DPA1, and over 400 for DPB1. Because of strong linkage in the cohort, five DR-DQ haplotypes were treated as single units for association and clustering. Among around 400 genotyped donors of the cohort, an average of about 240,000 unique TCR beta nucleotide sequences were sequenced per donor, 15% to 20% of them non-productive. What the research found in general, with its limitations: Because HLA typing was unavailable for some donors at each locus, only the typed subset was used in association tests. At a false discovery rate of 0.05, a later analysis linked fewer than 20,000 TCR beta sequences to specific HLA alleles. A further reported finding was that TCR beta sequences accurately predicted the HLA-A and HLA-B alleles for most subjects in the first cohort. Because counts were too low, seventeen rarely observed V segments, including chromosome 9 orphons, were left out of the earlier analysis of about 500 of the donors. A later genetic analysis associated a missense DCLRE1C variant with V-gene and J-gene trimming of TCR beta chains, and an independent cohort replicated the association. According to a later analysis, TCR association rates differed among HLA loci, with DRB1 alleles showing the most associated TCRs and HLA-C alleles showing the fewest. Linkage disequilibrium might explain the correlated functional status among segregating V segments, but an unknown experimental factor could not be excluded. Compared with equally common non-associated chains, HLA-associated TCR beta chains in a later analysis were more clonally expanded and had lower generation probabilities. According to a later analysis, most CMV-associated TCR beta chains appeared to be HLA-restricted, and the HLA associations seemed to be driven largely by CMV exposure. A later genetic analysis reported fewer N-insertions in productive TCRs among donors in an Asian-associated ancestry cluster than the roughly 690-donor mean. In the study, some 160 TCR beta chains were listed as associated with cytomegalovirus. Immune exposure information for the cohort was limited to CMV serostatus. Some IMGT-functional V segments, including TRBV6-2 and TRBV6-3, could not be told apart with the 87-base-pair reads, so those segments were excluded. Several of the top co-occurrence clusters appeared to be linked to parvovirus B19, influenza, CMV and Epstein-Barr virus, according to a later analysis. According to the authors, the approach could potentially be generalized to other disease states and immunological phenotypes. In an earlier analysis of about 600 of the donors, most TCR beta V segments appeared in productive rearrangements about 87% or about 30% of the time, broadly matching IMGT annotations. In this cohort, only TCR beta chains were sequenced, and detectable features were limited by the absence of alpha or paired-chain data. When HLA alleles, especially DR and DQ, strongly co-occurred, TCR associations were difficult to assign to individual alleles. A cluster of highly shared sequence variants was judged likely to represent a technical artifact of the sequencing pipeline. Most TCR sequences were observed very rarely across donors, whereas some public TCRs were present in many individuals. In vitro tests confirmed that a few of the cytomegalovirus-associated TCR beta chains recognize cytomegalovirus antigens. Sequencing depth was assumed to be roughly uniform across donors in the presence/absence analyses, though that assumption may not hold. In both the original and validation cohorts, the classifier was reported to diagnose cytomegalovirus status with high specificity and sensitivity.

Receptor amplification or capture employed the immunoSEQ multiplex PCR assay. For the multiplex PCR, a mixture combining 60 forward primers for TCR Vbeta segments and 13 reverse primers for TCR Jbeta segments was used. Amplification of the CDR3 region of rearranged TCR beta genes was performed with a multiplex PCR assay on genomic DNA. The amplified TCR beta libraries were sequenced on the Illumina HiSeq System as 87-base-pair reads. The original methods were these. A later analysis counted some 74 million unique TCR beta chains across the 550 to 700 repertoires, and some 12 million of these chains were shared by at least two donors. Raw reads were error-corrected and collapsed into unique sequences with a nearest-neighbor algorithm that merged closely related sequences to remove PCR and sequencing errors. Alignment of CDR3 sequences to IMGT reference sequences was used to assign V, D and J gene segments. For a sequence to be retained, a match of at least six nucleotides was required to both a V gene segment and a J gene segment. A rearrangement was called productive if the CDR3 had no stop codons and remained in frame with V and J, and every other rearrangement was called non-productive. Following IMGT convention, CDR3 was defined as the stretch from the second conserved V-encoded cysteine to the conserved J-encoded phenylalanine. The earlier analysis of a few hundred of the donors excluded any sequence lacking an unambiguous match to a single V gene segment. In an earlier analysis of approximately 550 of the donors, V segments were called functional above 56.7% productive rearrangements and were called segregating when the between-donor standard deviation exceeded 5%. A statistical classification framework was developed to diagnose cytomegalovirus status using the catalog of TCR beta chain sequences. In a later analysis, TCR nucleotide sequences were compared against IMGT/GENE-DB human TR gene sequences so that V and J genes could be assigned. Using the TCRdist pipeline, a later analysis assigned CDR3 sequences along with most-parsimonious VDJ recombination scenarios. In a later analysis, every TCR beta chain was defined by the combination of its CDR3 amino acid sequence and its V-gene family, and reads without a unique V-gene family were dropped. As a way to deal with suspected cross-contamination and a sequencing artifact, a later analysis dropped 450 to 600 nucleotide sequences that were highly shared and had low generation probability. In a later analysis, a clonal expansion index for each public chain was calculated from normalized within-repertoire ranks of inferred template counts. In a later analysis, generation probabilities were computed using a VDJ recombination model fitted to out-of-frame rearrangements, and the results were checked against IGoR. Hypergeometric tests were used in a later analysis to score TCR-TCR, TCR-HLA and TCR-CMV co-occurrence, with a repertoire-size bias correction applied to the TCR pairs. False discovery rates were estimated in a later analysis by permuting HLA or CMV assignments 20 times. In a later analysis, co-occurring TCRs were grouped using DBSCAN, and TCRdist sequence similarity was added for clustering within HLA-allele-positive subsets. Repertoires with fewer than 30,000 or more than 120,000 public chains were left out of co-occurrence clustering, as were about 5 repertoires with anomalous nucleotide sharing. Drawn from immuneACCESS, this table holds only the in-frame rearrangements with V and J called that TCRdb kept. Clones are partly lost; checked studies trace under half to an unresolved V gene and leave the rest unexplained. D and trimming were read from the DNA, whereas the V and J calls and clone size are those reported in that table. The sample table contains some 160,000 clones; only one count was recorded for 80% of them. Clones ranked in the top ten supply around 6.5% of the sample.

The CDR3 runs 15 residues from the cysteine to the phenylalanine. Only the CDR3 DNA stays, 45 bases, in frame from base 1. From the germline V gene (reference sequence), CDR1 is SGHKS and CDR2 is YYEKEE. V lost 4 bases and J lost 0 bases; the stretch between them is 11 bases long. Rearrangement joined TRBV5-5 to TRBJ1-5, with the D gene call left open. The TCR was taken from a male donor in good health and CMV-seropositive. The specimen was PBMCs. The DNA sequence is given as TGTGCCAGCAGCCCCGTGAGGAATAGCAATCAGCCCCAGCATTTT. This is translated as CASSPVRNSNQPQHF.